Below, one T cell receptor (beta chain) is given with its context. Trimming stripped 8 bases from V and 4 bases from J, with 17 bases between. The CDR3 is made up of 14 amino acids. CDR1 is MNHEY and CDR2 is SVGAGI in the germline V gene. This sample was taken from a study of cytomegalovirus exposure and HLA in healthy donors. Study in general: The early release's HLA-typed donors yielded 70 million to 85 million unique TCRs.

The PCR employed 60 Vbeta primers together with 13 Jbeta primers. This table comes from immunoSEQ multiplex PCR, and its TCRdb copy is limited to in-frame clones, with some not included. Its listing shows just under 80,000 clones. J is TRBJ1-2 and V is TRBV6-5; TRBD1 is a possible D gene (5 bases). Input material: PBMCs. The source is a young man in good health and CMV-seropositive. CDR3 in amino acids: CASGKGRTVYGYTF. CDR3 DNA sequence: TGTGCCAGCGGAAAGGGGAGGACCGTCTATGGCTACACCTTC.